These T cell receptor beta chains were read from a single sample in a study of CD8 T cells in Susac syndrome. MiXCR, applied by TCRdb to the immunoSEQ multiplex PCR reads, yields one record per CDR3 protein. Of about 180,000 distinct CDR3 sequences listed, roughly 95% were seen once; the top ten hold roughly 0.16%. The source material was CD8+ T cells from PBMCs. The receptors were sampled from a human donor with multiple sclerosis. Both conserved end residues are part of each CDR3. A D gene is named only where the DNA matches it firmly. Size is stated for part of the rows, as once, few or many counts, or as a class when the clone is expanded.

V: TRBV27
length: 13
D: NA
J: TRBJ2-1
size: once
CDR3: CASSWSGANEQFF
DNA: TGTGCCAGCAGTTGGTCGGGGGCCAATGAGCAGTTCTTC

V: TRBV27
length: 13
D: NA
J: TRBJ2-7
size: NA
CDR3: CASSLSQGHEQYF
DNA: TGTGCCAGCAGTTTATCGCAAGGGCACGAGCAGTACTTC

V: TRBV6-5
length: 12
D: NA
J: TRBJ2-7
size: NA
CDR3: CASSIDGVEQYF
DNA: TGTGCCAGCAGCATCGACGGAGTCGAGCAGTACTTC

V: TRBV28
length: 14
D: TRBD1
J: TRBJ2-7
size: NA
CDR3: CASNTPGGDYEQYF
DNA: TGTGCCAGCAACACCCCAGGGGGAGACTACGAGCAGTACTTC

V: TRBV9
length: 15
D: TRBD1
J: TRBJ2-1
size: NA
CDR3: CASSVGQGGVNEQFF
DNA: TGTGCCAGCAGCGTCGGACAGGGAGGTGTGAATGAGCAGTTCTTC

V: TRBV20-1
length: 13
D: TRBD1
J: TRBJ1-6
size: NA
CDR3: CSATDRANSPLHF
DNA: TGCAGTGCTACAGACAGGGCCAATTCACCCCTCCACTTT

V: TRBV20-1
length: 14
D: NA
J: TRBJ2-7
size: NA
CDR3: CSAKRSGNSYEQYF
DNA: TGCAGTGCTAAAAGGAGCGGTAATTCCTACGAGCAGTACTTC

V: TRBV6-4
length: 12
D: NA
J: TRBJ2-2
size: NA
CDR3: CASSARIRELFF
DNA: TGTGCCAGCAGCGCCCGGATTAGGGAGCTGTTTTTT

V: TRBV27
length: 16
D: NA
J: TRBJ2-7
size: once
CDR3: CASSSLSMGGWDEQYF
DNA: TGTGCCAGCAGTAGTCTAAGTATGGGAGGTTGGGACGAGCAGTACTTC

V: TRBV28
length: 14
D: NA
J: TRBJ2-7
size: NA
CDR3: CASRYGTYSYEQYF
DNA: TGTGCCAGCAGGTACGGGACATACAGCTACGAGCAGTACTTC

V: TRBV4-1
length: 14
D: NA
J: TRBJ2-7
size: once
CDR3: CASSHRDGDYEQYF
DNA: TGCGCCAGCAGCCACCGGGACGGGGACTACGAGCAGTACTTC

V: TRBV7-8
length: 15
D: TRBD2
J: TRBJ2-7
size: once
CDR3: CASSPGLAGDYEQYF
DNA: TGTGCCAGCAGCCCGGGACTAGCGGGAGACTACGAGCAGTACTTC

V: TRBV5-1
length: 13
D: NA
J: TRBJ2-3
size: NA
CDR3: CASSEQSSSAQYF
DNA: TGCGCCAGCAGCGAACAGTCGTCAAGTGCGCAGTATTTT

V: TRBV9
length: 14
D: TRBD1
J: TRBJ2-7
size: NA
CDR3: CASSSRDREYEQYF
DNA: TGTGCCAGCAGCTCCCGGGACAGGGAGTACGAGCAGTACTTC

V: TRBV27
length: 14
D: NA
J: TRBJ2-7
size: NA
CDR3: CASSPVLRSYEQYF
DNA: TGTGCCAGCAGCCCCGTTCTTCGATCCTACGAGCAGTACTTC

V: TRBV7-8
length: 16
D: NA
J: TRBJ2-1
size: NA
CDR3: CASSLGGAYSYNEQFF
DNA: TGTGCCAGCAGCTTAGGGGGGGCATACTCCTACAATGAGCAGTTCTTC

V: TRBV29-1
length: 14
D: NA
J: TRBJ1-4
size: NA
CDR3: CSVDLGQMNEKLFF
DNA: TGCAGCGTTGATCTAGGGCAGATGAATGAAAAACTGTTTTTT

V: TRBV12-3/TRBV12-4
length: 11
D: NA
J: TRBJ2-7
size: NA
CDR3: CASSFLNEQYF
DNA: TGTGCCAGCAGTTTTCTCAACGAGCAGTACTTC

V: TRBV7-9
length: 15
D: NA
J: TRBJ2-1
size: NA
CDR3: CASSYSETASNEQFF
DNA: TGTGCCAGCAGCTACTCGGAGACGGCCAGCAATGAGCAGTTCTTC

V: TRBV3-1
length: 17
D: TRBD1
J: TRBJ1-2
size: NA
CDR3: CASSQDERTGMNYGYTF
DNA: TGTGCCAGCAGCCAAGATGAGCGGACAGGCATGAACTATGGCTACACCTTC

V: TRBV20-1
length: 14
D: TRBD2
J: TRBJ2-1
size: NA
CDR3: CSARLAGDNNEQFF
DNA: TGCAGTGCTAGACTAGCGGGAGACAACAATGAGCAGTTCTTC

V: TRBV24-1
length: 12
D: NA
J: TRBJ2-1
size: NA
CDR3: CATSDWSNEQFF
DNA: TGTGCCACCAGTGATTGGAGCAATGAGCAGTTCTTC

V: TRBV11-2
length: 17
D: TRBD2
J: TRBJ2-1
size: NA
CDR3: CASSLASGTSGSLEQFF
DNA: TGTGCCAGCAGCTTAGCGTCCGGGACTAGCGGGAGTCTTGAGCAGTTCTTC

V: TRBV10-3
length: 13
D: NA
J: TRBJ2-5
size: NA
CDR3: CAISESYKETQYF
DNA: TGTGCCATCAGTGAGTCTTACAAAGAGACCCAGTACTTC

V: TRBV7-9
length: 14
D: NA
J: TRBJ2-4
size: NA
CDR3: CASGEGEEIDIQYF
DNA: TGTGCCAGCGGAGAGGGGGAGGAGATCGACATTCAGTACTTC

V: TRBV11-2
length: 13
D: NA
J: TRBJ2-7
size: NA
CDR3: CASSLQPDYEQYF
DNA: TGTGCCAGCAGCTTGCAACCGGATTACGAGCAGTACTTC

V: TRBV2
length: 12
D: NA
J: TRBJ2-7
size: NA
CDR3: CAIQPRDYEQYF
DNA: TGTGCCATCCAACCTAGAGACTACGAGCAGTACTTC

V: TRBV29-1
length: 13
D: NA
J: TRBJ2-7
size: NA
CDR3: CSVAKGVGNEQYF
DNA: TGCAGCGTAGCCAAGGGGGTCGGGAACGAGCAGTACTTC

V: TRBV27
length: 13
D: NA
J: TRBJ2-7
size: NA
CDR3: CASSLSGGHEQYF
DNA: TGTGCCAGCAGTTTGTCTGGCGGCCACGAGCAGTACTTC

V: TRBV7-9
length: 15
D: TRBD1
J: TRBJ2-6
size: NA
CDR3: CATGQENSGANVLTF
DNA: TGTGCCACGGGACAGGAAAACTCTGGGGCCAACGTCCTGACTTTC

V: TRBV9
length: 13
D: TRBD1
J: TRBJ2-1
size: NA
CDR3: CASSVVDRDEQFF
DNA: TGTGCCAGCAGCGTAGTGGACAGGGATGAGCAGTTCTTC

V: TRBV27
length: 16
D: TRBD2
J: TRBJ2-3
size: NA
CDR3: CASSLGLAGGTDTQYF
DNA: TGTGCCAGCAGTTTAGGTTTAGCGGGAGGCACAGATACGCAGTATTTT

V: TRBV27
length: 14
D: TRBD2
J: TRBJ2-7
size: NA
CDR3: CASSSGGGSYEQYF
DNA: TGTGCCAGCAGTTCCGGGGGGGGGTCCTACGAGCAGTACTTC

V: TRBV19
length: 14
D: TRBD1
J: TRBJ2-3
size: NA
CDR3: CASSMDRAADTQYF
DNA: TGTGCCAGTAGCATGGACAGGGCGGCAGATACGCAGTATTTT

V: TRBV12-3/TRBV12-4
length: 13
D: NA
J: TRBJ1-2
size: NA
CDR3: CASSFEGGYGYTF
DNA: TGTGCCAGCAGTTTTGAGGGCGGGTATGGCTACACCTTC

V: TRBV29-1
length: 10
D: NA
J: TRBJ2-7
size: NA
CDR3: CSAADHEQYF
DNA: TGCAGCGCCGCCGACCACGAGCAGTACTTC

V: TRBV7-3
length: 13
D: NA
J: TRBJ2-1
size: NA
CDR3: CASSLDPANEQFF
DNA: TGTGCCAGCAGCTTAGACCCTGCGAATGAGCAGTTCTTC

V: TRBV3-1
length: 12
D: NA
J: TRBJ2-1
size: NA
CDR3: CASSQVEYEQFF
DNA: TGTGCCAGCAGCCAAGTGGAGTATGAGCAGTTCTTC

V: TRBV9
length: 18
D: NA
J: TRBJ2-1
size: NA
CDR3: CASSVAEGGGSSYNEQFF
DNA: TGTGCCAGCAGCGTAGCGGAGGGGGGCGGGAGCTCCTACAATGAGCAGTTCTTC

V: TRBV28
length: 11
D: NA
J: TRBJ2-7
size: NA
CDR3: CASTLGVEQYF
DNA: TGTGCCAGCACCCTCGGCGTCGAGCAGTACTTC